The 21 T cell receptor beta chains listed next were all sequenced from one sample in a study of shared clonotypes between healthy human individuals. Clones were sequenced by immunoSEQ multiplex PCR, and TCRdb holds only the in-frame ones, with some missing. The data hold 2 million to 3 million clones, with 93% observed a single time. Sequenced: naive CD4+ T cells from PBMCs. Subset in this sample: CD45RA+ positively selected. Receptor source: a man aged 18 to 29 in good health. Some clones in this sample may be carry-over from other donors' samples.

The chain is built from TRBV10-2 and TRBJ2-1; the D gene is possibly TRBD1 (5 bases). Per the germline V gene, CDR1 is WSHSY and CDR2 is SAAADI. Trimming left V 6 bases short and J 8 bases short, with 8 bases between. The CDR3 has 11 residues. The CDR3 sequence: CASSPGYEQFF. In DNA form, the CDR3 reads TGCGCCAGCAGCCCAGGGTATGAGCAGTTCTTC.

The chain has TRBV28 and TRBJ1-5, with TRBD1 matching 7 bases. This CDR3 spans 14 amino acids. V was pared by 10 bases and J by 2 bases, with 8 bases of the junction left unmatched. CDR1 and CDR2 (germline): MDHEN, SYDVKM. CDR3 protein: CAIQGSKGNQPQHF. The DNA of the CDR3 is TGTGCCATACAGGGGAGTAAGGGCAATCAGCCCCAGCATTTT.

This chain uses TRBV7-6 with TRBJ2-3; D ambiguous. The CDR3 runs 13 residues. V shed 8 bases and J shed 2 bases, with 11 bases lying between them. Germline V gene sequence: CDR1 SGHVS, CDR2 FNYEAQ. The CDR3, as DNA: TGTGCCAGCCCGTCTGGGGTCACAGATACGCAGTATTTT. Its protein product is CASPSGVTDTQYF. The whole variable domain, filled in from reference TRBV7-6 and TRBJ2-3, reads GAGVSQSPRYKVTKRGQDVALRCDPISGHVSLYWYRQALGQGPEFLTYFNYEAQQDKSGLPNDRFSAERPEGSISTLTIQRTEQRDSAMYRCASPSGVTDTQYFGPGTRLTVL.

Points on this clone: Other DNA sequences in this specimen translate into the identical CDR3. The chain carries TRBV4-1 and TRBJ2-5; D not certain. Germline CDR1 reads MGHRA; CDR2 reads YSYEKL. The CDR3 contains 13 residues. The ends were cut back, 1 base at V and 4 bases at J, with 7 bases in the middle. The DNA of the CDR3 is TGCGCCAGCAGCCAAGTCATCCGAGAGACCCAGTACTTC. Its translation is CASSQVIRETQYF.

The chain is built from TRBV9 and TRBJ2-1, with D perhaps matching TRBD2 (5 bases). V was trimmed by 0 bases and J by 10 bases, leaving 17 bases between them. Per germline, CDR1 SGDLS and CDR2 YYNGEE. This CDR3 has 15 residues. CDR3 protein: CASSVGPGSIVEQFF. The DNA for the CDR3 is TGTGCCAGCAGCGTAGGTCCGGGATCGATCGTGGAGCAGTTCTTC. The full variable domain, rest sourced from reference TRBV9 and TRBJ2-1, is DSGVTQTPKHLITATGQRVTLRCSPRSGDLSVYWYQQSLDQGLQFLIQYYNGEERAKGNILERFSAQQFPDLHSELNLSSLELGDSALYFCASSVGPGSIVEQFFGPGTRLTVL.

The V call is TRBV10-3, the J call TRBJ1-5, with 7 bases lining up with TRBD1. Germline CDR1 reads ENHRY; CDR2 reads SYGVKD. V lost 3 bases, J lost 7 bases, and 6 bases stayed unmatched. This CDR3 has 14 amino acids. The CDR3 DNA is TGTGCCATCAGTGACAGGGGGTTGGGACAGCCCCAGCATTTT. This translates into CAISDRGLGQPQHF.

This clone showed up just once. Other DNA sequences in the sample encode the same CDR3. The chain uses TRBV18 and TRBJ2-5; D is unresolved. V lost 6 bases, J lost 5 bases, and 13 bases lay in between. The CDR3 sequence is 13 residues long. Germline CDR1 and CDR2: KGHSH and LQKENI. The CDR3 bases are TGTGCCAGCTCCCTCGGCCTGGGGGAGACCCAGTACTTC. Its protein product is CASSLGLGETQYF.

In this sample, this clone turned up a few times. The rearrangement links TRBV28 to TRBJ1-1, with 9 bases fitting TRBD1. Per the germline V gene, CDR1 is MDHEN and CDR2 is SYDVKM. The junction had 11 bases not matched to a gene; V was cut back by 1 base and J by 11 bases. The CDR3 totals 15 residues. The CDR3 sequence: CASSLSDRGIPRAFF. CDR3 nucleotide sequence: TGTGCCAGCAGTTTATCGGACAGGGGCATCCCGAGGGCTTTCTTT.

The rearrangement joins TRBV28 to TRBJ1-1; D gene unclear. V lost 7 bases and J lost 5, with 11 bases in between. This CDR3 region has 12 residues. Germline CDR1 and CDR2: MDHEN and SYDVKM. CDR3 sequence reads: CASISSRTEAFF. The CDR3 coding sequence is TGTGCCAGCATAAGTTCCAGGACTGAAGCTTTCTTT. The full variable domain, completed using reference TRBV28 and TRBJ1-1, is DVKVTQSSRYLVKRTGEKVFLECVQDMDHENMFWYRQDPGLGLRLIYFSYDVKMKEKGDIPEGYSVSREKKERFSLILESASTNQTSMYLCASISSRTEAFFGQGTRLTVV.

The rearrangement uses TRBV15 and TRBJ2-2, with 10 bases aligning to TRBD2. From germline, CDR1 is LNHNV and CDR2 YYDKDF (reference sequence). CDR3 size: 18 residues. J gave up 4 bases and V 0 bases, and 8 bases lay outside the gene matches. The CDR3 reads CATSRDRLAGVSTGELFF. CDR3 bases: TGTGCCACCAGCAGAGATCGCCTAGCGGGAGTCAGCACCGGGGAGCTGTTTTTT. The entire variable domain, with the rest obtained from reference TRBV15 and TRBJ2-2, is as follows: DAMVIQNPRYQVTQFGKPVTLSCSQTLNHNVMYWYQQKSSQAPKLLFHYYDKDFNNEADTPDNFQSRRPNTSFCFLDIRSPGLGDTAMYLCATSRDRLAGVSTGELFFGEGSRLTVL.

This chain links TRBV7-9 with TRBJ1-1; TRBD1 aligns across 10 bases. The germline V gene encodes CDR1 SEHNR and CDR2 FQNEAQ (reference sequence). The CDR3 consists of 13 residues. With V trimmed by 2 bases and J by 10 bases, 4 bases remained unmatched. The CDR3 protein is CASSLPTGGRAFF. DNA of the CDR3: TGTGCCAGCAGCTTACCGACAGGGGGCCGAGCTTTCTTT. Full variable domain (remainder filled in from reference TRBV7-9 and TRBJ1-1): DTGVSQNPRHKITKRGQNVTFRCDPISEHNRLYWYRQTLGQGPEFLTYFQNEAQLEKSRLLSDRFSAERPKGSFSTLEIQRTEQGDSAMYLCASSLPTGGRAFFGQGTRLTVV.

This clone came up once. The same CDR3 can be traced to other DNA sequences in this sample. The chain combines TRBV14 with TRBJ2-2, with unresolved D. The CDR3 covers 12 residues. Looked up from germline, CDR1 is SGHDN and CDR2 is FVKESK. V was shortened by 4 bases and J by 3 bases, with 3 bases between the two germline ends. CDR3 residues: CASSRHTGELFF. In nucleotides, the CDR3 is TGTGCCAGCAGCCGGCACACCGGGGAGCTGTTTTTT.

V and J are TRBV27 and TRBJ2-6; TRBD1 is a possible D gene (6 bases). This CDR3 spans 19 amino acids. V was trimmed by 3 bases and J by 1 base, leaving 19 bases between them. Germline CDR1 reads MNHEY; CDR2 reads SMNVEV (reference sequence). The CDR3 spells CASSFRPPSTGSGANVLTF. CDR3 sequence (DNA): TGTGCCAGCAGTTTTCGACCCCCCTCTACAGGGTCTGGGGCCAACGTCCTGACTTTC.

This chain connects TRBV5-6 to TRBJ1-2; D gene uncertain. This CDR3 is 15 amino acids long. Germline V gives CDR1 SGHDT, CDR2 YYEEEE. Trimming removed 7 bases at V and 0 bases at J, with 16 bases between. Here the CDR3 reads CASGRTRTPNYGYTF. The CDR3 nucleotides are TGTGCCAGCGGAAGGACCCGGACGCCTAACTATGGCTACACCTTC. Together with reference TRBV5-6 and TRBJ1-2, the CDR3 gives the full variable domain: DAGVTQSPTHLIKTRGQQVTLRCSPKSGHDTVSWYQQALGQGPQFIFQYYEEEERQRGNFPDRFSGHQFPNYSSELNVNALLLGDSALYLCASGRTRTPNYGYTFGSGTRLTVV.

The chain recombines TRBV7-8 with TRBJ2-2; tentative D call: TRBD2 (6 bases). Germline V gene data show CDR1 as SGHVS and CDR2 as FQNEAQ. V was pared by 5 bases and J by 5 bases, with 21 bases between. The CDR3 covers 17 residues. The CDR3 DNA is TGTGCCAGCAGCCCGAAGGGTACGACTAGTGTGACCGGGGAGCTGTTTTTT. It is translated as CASSPKGTTSVTGELFF.

The chain combines TRBV9 with TRBJ1-1; tentatively, D is TRBD1 (5 bases). Trimming pared 0 bases from V and 11 bases from J, leaving 14 bases between. Germline lookup yields CDR1 SGDLS and CDR2 YYNGEE. CDR3 length equals 13 residues. The CDR3 DNA follows: TGTGCCAGCAGCGTAGGTCTGCAGGGAAGCGCTTTCTTT. Translated: CASSVGLQGSAFF.

The V gene is TRBV30, the J gene TRBJ1-1; no clear D gene. Germline CDR1 and CDR2: GTSNPN and SVGIG (reference sequence). Trimming removed 2 bases from V and 0 bases from J, with 16 bases in between. The CDR3 sequence is 16 residues long. CDR3 nucleotide sequence: TGTGCCTGGAGTCTCACCCCACCGCCACTGAACACTGAAGCTTTCTTT. Amino acids: CAWSLTPPPLNTEAFF.

The chain couples TRBV28 to TRBJ1-2; D not certain. In germline, CDR1 is MDHEN, CDR2 SYDVKM. The V end was cut by 5 bases, the J end by 2 bases, with 6 bases between. This CDR3 has 12 residues. DNA for the CDR3: TGTGCCAGCAGTCAACAGAACTATGGCTACACCTTC. Translating gives CASSQQNYGYTF.

To note about this clone: The sample holds other DNA sequences that translate to the same CDR3. This chain joins TRBV29-1 and TRBJ2-7; possible D gene TRBD1, 5 bases. V shed 4 bases and J shed 2 bases, with 6 bases lying between them. The CDR3 loop spans 11 amino acids. Germline CDR1 SQVTM, CDR2 ANQGSEA. CDR3 amino acids: CSVATAYEQYF. CDR3 coding DNA: TGCAGCGTTGCGACAGCCTACGAGCAGTACTTC.

Remarks on this clone: The sample carries other DNA sequences with the same CDR3. The chain recombines TRBV4-1 with TRBJ2-7, with 8 positions matching TRBD1. Germline CDR1 reads MGHRA; CDR2 reads YSYEKL. The V segment lost 4 bases and the J segment 4 bases; nucleotides outside the gene matches: 6. The CDR3 contains 14 residues. The CDR3 region is CASSRQGAGYEQYF. The CDR3 region has the DNA TGCGCCAGCAGCCGGCAGGGGGCTGGGTACGAGCAGTACTTC.

The genes are TRBV27 and TRBJ2-1, with D perhaps matching TRBD1 or TRBD2 (5 bases each). V was clipped by 1 base and J by 9 bases, with 19 bases between them. Germline V gives CDR1 MNHEY, CDR2 SMNVEV (reference sequence). The CDR3 totals 16 residues. The CDR3 loop is CASSLYRDPTIGEQFF. The CDR3 nucleotides read TGTGCCAGCAGTTTATATCGGGACCCTACAATTGGTGAGCAGTTCTTC.